A single sample is the source of the 23 T cell receptor beta chains below, sequenced in a study of blood T cell repertoires in COVID-19. Measured with immunoSEQ multiplex PCR; TCRdb has only the in-frame clones, and not every one. The profile shows about 130,000 clones, around four fifths of them singletons. The sequenced sample consisted of peripheral blood. The receptors stem from an elderly man with acute or convalescent COVID-19.

The V gene is TRBV10-3, the J gene TRBJ2-2; a possible D gene is TRBD1 (6 bases). The CDR3 has 16 residues. Trimming stripped 0 bases from V and 3 bases from J, with 11 bases between. Germline CDR1 ENHRY, CDR2 SYGVKD. The CDR3 spells CAISESYGQYTGELFF. The CDR3 region has the DNA TGTGCCATCAGTGAGTCCTATGGACAGTACACCGGGGAGCTGTTTTTT.

The CDR3 protein is CASSPHFGELFF. Written as DNA, the CDR3 is TGTGCCAGCAGCCCCCACTTCGGGGAGCTGTTTTTT. The genes are TRBV9 and TRBJ2-2; D is unclear. V lost 4 bases and J 7 bases, leaving 8 bases between the germline ends. The CDR3 is 12 amino acids. Germline-derived CDR1 and CDR2 are SGDLS and YYNGEE.

Ten or more counts support this clone. The chain uses TRBV2 and TRBJ2-7; 7 bases agree with TRBD1. Unmatched junction bases numbered 5, after V lost 7 bases and J lost 2 bases. The CDR3 totals 13 residues. Germline V CDR1 and CDR2: SNHLY, FYNNEI. This CDR3 reads CASTGDRTYEQYF. The CDR3 DNA follows: TGTGCCAGCACCGGGGACAGAACCTACGAGCAGTACTTC.

This clone was observed once. One end of the junction does not line up with germline, which may come from a read error. This chain links TRBV3-1 (or the pseudogene TRBV3-2) with TRBJ2-7, with a weak D call TRBD1 (6 bases). The CDR3 has 14 amino acids. CDR1 is LGHDT, CDR2 YNNKEL, per germline (reference sequence). The CDR3 DNA follows: TGTGCCAGCAGCCAAGATCAAGTCATCGGACAGCTCCACTTC. Amino acid sequence: CASSQDQVIGQLHF.

In its sample, this clone was seen a few times. This chain joins TRBV7-2 and TRBJ1-2; D not resolved. V lost 0 bases, J lost 6 bases, and 14 bases lay in between. This CDR3 is built from 15 residues. Germline V lookup: CDR1 SGHTA, CDR2 FQGNSA. The CDR3 protein is CASSLAVRPEDGYTF. The CDR3, as DNA: TGTGCCAGCAGCTTAGCGGTCCGTCCGGAGGATGGCTACACCTTC.

This clone appeared a single time. The chain links TRBV27 to TRBJ2-3, with TRBD2 matching over 11 bases. The CDR3 is 16 amino acids. The germline CDR1 and CDR2 sequences are MNHEY and SMNVEV (reference sequence). V gave up 1 base and J gave up 2 bases; unmatched junction bases: 2. The CDR3 region has the DNA TGTGCCAGCAGTTTATTAGCGGGGGGGCTCACAGATACGCAGTATTTT. This translates into CASSLLAGGLTDTQYF.

This clone is a singleton in its sample. The chain joins TRBV18 to TRBJ2-6; TRBD1 aligns across 9 bases. The CDR3 sequence is 19 residues long. Germline V gene sequence: CDR1 KGHSH, CDR2 LQKENI. Trimming took 1 base from V and 2 from J; bases not matched to a gene: 9. The CDR3 is CASSPLPGQGTAGANVLTF. The CDR3 nucleotides are TGTGCCAGCTCACCACTACCGGGACAGGGTACAGCTGGGGCCAACGTCCTGACTTTC.

The chain combines TRBV15 with TRBJ2-4; a weak D match, TRBD1 (5 bases). The germline V and J ends were trimmed by 4 bases and 0 bases, with 7 bases remaining between them. This CDR3 spans 14 amino acids. CDR1 LNHNV and CDR2 YYDKDF come from the germline V gene (reference sequence). DNA of the CDR3: TGTGCCACCAGCAAGGGGTTAGCCAAAAACATTCAGTACTTC. Translated: CATSKGLAKNIQYF.

The chain combines TRBV5-1 with TRBJ1-2; possible D gene TRBD1, 5 bases. The ends were cut back, 1 base at V and 3 bases at J, with 10 bases in the middle. The CDR3 covers 14 residues. Germline V lookup: CDR1 SGHRS, CDR2 YFSETQ. CDR3 in amino acids: CASSLTGEDYGYTF. As DNA, the CDR3 is TGCGCCAGCAGCTTGACAGGAGAGGACTATGGCTACACCTTC.

This clone showed up just a few times. The chain joins TRBV29-1 to TRBJ1-2; possible D gene TRBD1, 6 bases. The germline gives CDR1 SQVTM, CDR2 ANQGSEA. The CDR3 has 12 residues. Trimming pared 7 bases from V and 0 bases from J, leaving 9 bases between. The DNA of the CDR3 is TGCAGCGGGACAGATACTAACTATGGCTACACCTTC. This encodes CSGTDTNYGYTF.

The V gene is TRBV2, the J gene TRBJ2-1; 9 nucleotides line up with TRBD2. J gave up 7 bases and V 6 bases, and 4 bases lay outside the gene matches. This CDR3 is built from 13 residues. Looked up from germline, CDR1 is SNHLY and CDR2 is FYNNEI. The CDR3 loop reads CASRSGLANEQFF. CDR3 coding DNA: TGTGCCAGCAGATCAGGACTAGCGAATGAGCAGTTCTTC.

Notes on this clone: The DNA is omitted, as the CDR3 cannot be located on it reliably, and the CDR3 follows TCRdb's listing. The genes are TRBV6-5 and TRBJ1-5. Ends included, the CDR3 has 15 residues. Germline V CDR1 and CDR2: MNHEY, SVGAGI. The CDR3 region is CASILVDEGNQPQHF.

The chain is built from TRBV5-1 and TRBJ1-1, with 9 bases identical to TRBD1. V was pared by 2 bases and J by 1 base, with 6 bases of the junction left unmatched. The germline V gene encodes CDR1 SGHRS and CDR2 YFSETQ. The CDR3 spans 16 residues. The CDR3 loop reads CASSLRTGAGNTEAFF. The CDR3, as DNA: TGCGCCAGCAGCTTAAGGACAGGGGCGGGGAACACTGAAGCTTTCTTT. Full variable domain (remainder filled in from reference TRBV5-1 and TRBJ1-1): KAGVTQTPRYLIKTRGQQVTLSCSPISGHRSVSWYQQTPGQGLQFLFEYFSETQRNKGNFPGRFSGRQFSNSRSEMNVSTLELGDSALYLCASSLRTGAGNTEAFFGQGTRLTVV.

The chain joins TRBV28 to TRBJ1-2; possibly TRBD1 for D (5 bases). This CDR3 is built from 13 residues. Trimming removed 6 bases from V and 5 bases from J, with 13 bases in between. Germline assignment: CDR1 MDHEN and CDR2 SYDVKM. The CDR3, as DNA: TGTGCCAGCAGCGTTGGACAAGGATATGGCTACACCTTC. Its translation is CASSVGQGYGYTF.

The chain links TRBV19 to TRBJ2-7; the D gene is possibly TRBD2 (6 bases). CDR1 is LNHDA, CDR2 SQIVND, per germline (reference sequence). With 1 base removed from V and 2 bases from J, the gap between germline ends came to 6 bases. The length of the CDR3 is 13 residues. CDR3 nucleotide sequence: TGTGCCAGTAGTATAGGACTAGCCTACGAGCAGTACTTC. Protein product: CASSIGLAYEQYF.

The chain carries TRBV18 and TRBJ2-1; maybe TRBD2 (6 bases). Germline CDR1 reads KGHSH; CDR2 reads LQKENI. CDR3 length: 18 residues. V shed 1 base and J shed 6 bases, with 22 bases lying between them. In DNA form, the CDR3 reads TGTGCCAGCTCACCACGATCACTAGCCACGTCGAGGGGCAATGAGCAGTTCTTC. It encodes CASSPRSLATSRGNEQFF.

This clone has only a few counts. The V and J genes are TRBV6-5 and TRBJ1-2, with 8 nucleotides matching TRBD1. V was pared by 5 bases and J by 5 bases, with 7 bases of the junction left unmatched. The CDR3 spans 14 residues. Germline lookup yields CDR1 MNHEY and CDR2 SVGAGI. CDR3 loop: CASSRTRGPYGYTF. In DNA, the CDR3 is TGTGCCAGCAGTAGAACCAGGGGGCCATATGGCTACACCTTC.

The rearrangement uses TRBV10-3 and TRBJ1-1; D ambiguous. Between the trimmed V and J ends, which lost 2 bases and 4 bases, there was a span of 11 bases. Germline CDR1 is ENHRY and CDR2 is SYGVKD. The length of the CDR3 is 14 residues. The CDR3: CAISEVDLATEAFF. The CDR3 DNA is TGTGCCATCAGTGAGGTGGACTTAGCCACTGAAGCTTTCTTT.

CDR3 in amino acids: CASSGQTEQPQHF. CDR3 coding DNA: TGTGCCAGCAGCGGACAAACTGAACAGCCCCAGCATTTT. The chain employs TRBV2 and TRBJ1-5; TRBD1 might be the D (5 bases). This CDR3 is 13 amino acids long. V lost 6 bases and J 7 bases, leaving 13 bases between the germline ends. CDR1 SNHLY and CDR2 FYNNEI come from the germline V gene.

This clone was picked up one time. V usage is TRBV11-2 and J usage is TRBJ2-5; 8 bases agree with TRBD2. The CDR3 spans 12 residues. Unmatched junction bases numbered 5, after V lost 8 bases and J lost 6 bases. Germline V gene lookup returns CDR1 SGHAT and CDR2 FQNNGV. The CDR3 DNA is TGTGCCAGCTTAGAGCGGGGGAAGACCCAGTACTTC. This encodes CASLERGKTQYF.

The V call is TRBV6-5, the J call TRBJ2-1, with TRBD2 matching over 10 bases. Looked up from germline, CDR1 is MNHEY and CDR2 is SVGAGI. CDR3 length: 15 amino acids. The trim removed 6 bases at V and 5 bases at J, leaving 7 bases unmatched. The CDR3 sequence: CASRPGLAPHNEQFF. CDR3 in DNA: TGTGCCAGCAGGCCGGGACTAGCGCCCCACAATGAGCAGTTCTTC.

This chain uses TRBV2 with TRBJ1-2; perhaps TRBD1 as D (6 bases). The CDR3 totals 13 residues. Germline V CDR1 and CDR2: SNHLY, FYNNEI. Trimming stripped 8 bases from V and 2 bases from J, with 12 bases between. CDR3 DNA sequence: TGTGCCAGCTCACGGACAGAGAACTATGGCTACACCTTC. As protein: CASSRTENYGYTF.

The chain couples TRBV3-1 (or the pseudogene TRBV3-2) to TRBJ1-1; the D is unclear. Trimming left V 3 bases short and J 0 bases short, with 11 bases between. The germline V gene has CDR1 LGHDT and CDR2 YNNKEL (reference sequence). CDR3 length equals 15 residues. The CDR3 loop reads CASSQAQLMNTEAFF. The CDR3 DNA is TGTGCCAGCAGCCAGGCACAGCTCATGAACACTGAAGCTTTCTTT.